Described below is a single T cell receptor beta chain sequence and its context. Antigen: not known. Some clones are missing from TCRdb's copy, which holds only in-frame ones; the method was immunoSEQ multiplex PCR. Altogether 100,000 to 120,000 clones are present, 80% to 95% being singletons, with the ten largest covering about 7.8%. This specimen belongs to a study of T cell responses to AZD1222 COVID-19 vaccine. Study-wide points: Reportedly, nearly half of unique spike TCRs recognized epitopes outside B.1.351/B.1.1.7 mutations. Most donors were white British and more were female, and clonal diversity was possibly underestimated. Baseline seropositivity characterized only six AZD1222 recipients.

From germline, CDR1 is MNHEY and CDR2 SVGAGI. The CDR3 length is 14 residues. J lost 2 bases, V lost 5 bases, and 2 bases had no gene match. The source was peripheral blood, collected on day 0 of AZD1222 vaccination. V and J are TRBV6-5 and TRBJ2-7; 11 nucleotides line up with TRBD2. The origin of this receptor is an adult in good health. The DNA for the CDR3 is TGTGCCAGCAGTAGACTAGCGGGGACCTACGAGCAGTACTTC. Translated, it gives CASSRLAGTYEQYF.